One and the same sample provided the 27 T cell receptor beta chains below, sequenced in a study of shared clonotypes between healthy human individuals. Clones were sequenced by immunoSEQ multiplex PCR, and TCRdb holds only the in-frame ones, with some missing. The sample has fewer than 3 million clones, about nine tenths seen once. Sequencing input: naive CD4+ T cells from PBMCs. Subset meaning: CD45RA+ positively selected. Receptors were obtained from a man younger than 35 in good health. Some clones in this sample may be carry-over from other donors' samples.

The chain joins TRBV2 to TRBJ1-1, with TRBD1 identical over 7 bases. CDR1 is SNHLY and CDR2 is FYNNEI in the germline V gene. V trimming: 6 bases; J trimming: 1 base; junction bases outside the gene matches: 8. The CDR3 is 15 residues long. In DNA, the CDR3 is TGTGCCAGCAGGACCCGACAGGGATCGAACACTGAAGCTTTCTTT. Amino acid sequence: CASRTRQGSNTEAFF.

The genes are TRBV5-4 and TRBJ1-1; 8 bases line up with TRBD1. The germline V gene has CDR1 SGHNT and CDR2 YYREEE (reference sequence). J was trimmed by 4 bases and V by 4 bases; bases with no gene match: 6. The CDR3 has 14 amino acids. CDR3 in amino acids: CASSTNRGVTEAFF. CDR3 nucleotide sequence: TGTGCCAGCAGCACCAACAGGGGGGTCACTGAAGCTTTCTTT.

V and J are TRBV28 and TRBJ1-4; TRBD1 agrees at 9 bases. CDR1 MDHEN and CDR2 SYDVKM come from the germline V gene. J gave up 6 bases and V 3 bases, and 11 bases lay outside the gene matches. The CDR3 totals 17 residues. The CDR3 here is CASSFGGTGTGHEKLFF. The CDR3 coding sequence is TGTGCCAGCAGTTTTGGGGGGACAGGGACTGGACATGAAAAACTGTTTTTT. Supplemented by reference TRBV28 and TRBJ1-4, the full variable domain reads DVKVTQSSRYLVKRTGEKVFLECVQDMDHENMFWYRQDPGLGLRLIYFSYDVKMKEKGDIPEGYSVSREKKERFSLILESASTNQTSMYLCASSFGGTGTGHEKLFFGSGTQLSVL.

V is TRBV6-4 and J is TRBJ1-5; 10 bases fit TRBD1. CDR3 length: 21 amino acids. CDR1 MRHNA and CDR2 SNTAGT come from the germline V gene. The trim removed 2 bases at V and 0 bases at J, leaving 16 bases unmatched. The CDR3 DNA reads as TGTGCCAGCAGTGACCGGATCAGGCCGGGACAGGGGTCGAATAGCAATCAGCCCCAGCATTTT. This translates into CASSDRIRPGQGSNSNQPQHF.

Comment on this clone: The same CDR3 can be traced to other DNA sequences in this sample. The gene calls are TRBV9 and TRBJ1-4; TRBD1 might be the D (6 bases). The CDR3 sequence is 15 residues long. Germline V gene lookup returns CDR1 SGDLS and CDR2 YYNGEE. V lost 0 bases and J lost 0, with 6 bases in between. The CDR3 DNA is TGTGCCAGCAGCGTAGGGACAGCAACTAATGAAAAACTGTTTTTT. This codes for CASSVGTATNEKLFF.

The chain employs TRBV7-2 and TRBJ2-2; no firm D call. In germline, CDR1 is SGHTA, CDR2 FQGNSA. The CDR3 has 13 amino acids. The germline V and J ends were trimmed by 5 bases and 10 bases, with 14 bases remaining between them. CDR3 nucleotides: TGTGCCAGCAGCCCCCTCTCCGGAGTGGAGCTGTTTTTT. It encodes CASSPLSGVELFF. Full variable domain (missing parts from reference TRBV7-2 and TRBJ2-2): GAGVSQSPSNKVTEKGKDVELRCDPISGHTALYWYRQSLGQGLEFLIYFQGNSAPDKSGLPSDRFSAERTGGSVSTLTIQRTQQEDSAVYLCASSPLSGVELFFGEGSRLTVL.

The CDR3 reads CASSPPSDGYTF. CDR3 nucleotides: TGCGCCAGCAGCCCCCCTTCGGATGGCTACACCTTC. This chain links TRBV5-1 with TRBJ1-2; no firm D call. The V gene lost 4 bases and the J gene lost 6 bases, with 10 bases spanning the gap. Per germline, CDR1 SGHRS and CDR2 YFSETQ. The CDR3 sequence is 12 residues long.

V and J are TRBV11-2 and TRBJ2-7, with D unclear. This CDR3 comprises 14 residues. The germline V gene has CDR1 SGHAT and CDR2 FQNNGV. Deletions cut 10 bases from V and 3 bases from J, with 19 bases between. CDR3 nucleotide sequence: TGTGCCACCGCTTCCCCCCGGGCTGGCTACGAGCAGTACTTC. Translating gives CATASPRAGYEQYF.

The chain is built from TRBV6-5 and TRBJ2-7; TRBD1 matches at 7 bases. Germline CDR1 and CDR2: MNHEY and SVGAGI. J gave up 2 bases and V 6 bases, and 10 bases lay outside the gene matches. This CDR3 is built from 15 residues. CDR3 loop: CASRTVRQGTYEQYF. CDR3 sequence (DNA): TGTGCCAGCAGGACAGTTAGACAGGGTACCTACGAGCAGTACTTC.

Concerning this clone: Other DNA sequences in the sample encode the same CDR3. The genes are TRBV29-1 and TRBJ1-1, with D unclear. This CDR3 is 13 amino acids long. Deletions cut 6 bases from V and 0 bases from J, with 11 bases between. Germline-derived CDR1 and CDR2 are SQVTM and ANQGSEA. The CDR3, as DNA: TGCAGCGTGGGTACATTGATGAACACTGAAGCTTTCTTT. It yields the protein CSVGTLMNTEAFF.

This rearrangement joins TRBV4-2 to TRBJ1-3; D remains ambiguous. This CDR3 is built from 17 residues. V was cut by 1 base and J by 2 bases, with 15 bases left in between. Germline CDR1 is LGHNA and CDR2 is YNFKEQ. As DNA, the CDR3 is TGTGCCAGCAGCCAAGTTCTATCCAGGAGAACTGGAAACACCATATATTTT. Its protein is CASSQVLSRRTGNTIYF.

The chain joins TRBV27 to TRBJ2-4; no firm D call. This CDR3 spans 15 amino acids. The V and J ends lost 0 bases and 4 bases respectively, with 10 bases between them. Germline V gene lookup returns CDR1 MNHEY and CDR2 SMNVEV (reference sequence). The CDR3 nucleotides are TGTGCCAGCAGTTTATCGGGTAAGAGGAAAAACATTCAGTACTTC. Its translation: CASSLSGKRKNIQYF.

V and J are TRBV28 and TRBJ2-7; no definite D call. Germline assignment: CDR1 MDHEN and CDR2 SYDVKM. Deletions cut 9 bases from V and 5 bases from J, with 17 bases between. The CDR3 length is 13 residues. DNA for the CDR3: TGTGCCAGTGACCGGGCATCACGGGACGAGCAGTACTTC. Encoded protein: CASDRASRDEQYF.

The chain combines TRBV28 with TRBJ1-3, with D possibly matching TRBD1 (5 bases). Trimming stripped 4 bases from V and 1 base from J, with 14 bases between. CDR1 MDHEN and CDR2 SYDVKM come from the germline V gene. The CDR3 length is 16 residues. CDR3 sequence reads: CASSWGLRRSGNTIYF. The CDR3 nucleotides are TGTGCCAGCAGTTGGGGGTTGCGGAGATCTGGAAACACCATATATTTT. The full variable domain, with the rest looked up from reference TRBV28 and TRBJ1-3, is DVKVTQSSRYLVKRTGEKVFLECVQDMDHENMFWYRQDPGLGLRLIYFSYDVKMKEKGDIPEGYSVSREKKERFSLILESASTNQTSMYLCASSWGLRRSGNTIYFGEGSWLTVV.

The sample holds one count of this clone. The chain combines TRBV29-1 with TRBJ1-1; D is unclear. The CDR3 contains 13 residues. The germline V gene encodes CDR1 SQVTM and CDR2 ANQGSEA. The V end lost 4 bases, the J end lost 2 bases, and 11 bases lay between the germline ends. The CDR3 region has the DNA TGCAGCGTTGGTAGCAGGCCAAACACTGAAGCTTTCTTT. Translated, it gives CSVGSRPNTEAFF.

The chain couples TRBV4-3 to TRBJ2-3, with D maybe TRBD2 (5 bases). V lost 0 bases and J 10 bases, leaving 14 bases between the germline ends. CDR1 and CDR2 (germline): LGHNA, YSLEER. CDR3 length: 14 amino acids. The CDR3, as DNA: TGCGCCAGCAGCCAAGATGGCCCCACCGGGGCGCAGTATTTT. Protein: CASSQDGPTGAQYF.

The J gene is TRBJ2-1, the V gene TRBV9; possibly TRBD2 for D (6 bases). The germline V gene encodes CDR1 SGDLS and CDR2 YYNGEE. The germline V and J ends were trimmed by 4 bases and 4 bases, with 15 bases remaining between them. The CDR3 runs to 15 residues. CDR3 loop: CASSISGSGYNEQFF. CDR3 DNA: TGTGCCAGCAGCATTAGCGGTAGTGGGTACAATGAGCAGTTCTTC.

This clone was seen a single time. This CDR3 is also generated by other DNA sequences in the sample. The chain is built from TRBV18 and TRBJ1-5; 11 bases agree with TRBD1. The CDR3 covers 15 residues. Per the germline V gene, CDR1 is KGHSH and CDR2 is LQKENI. Trimming cost V 4 bases and J 6 bases; bases outside gene matches: 5. The CDR3 loop reads CASSQGQGVGQPQHF. The CDR3 bases are TGTGCCAGCTCACAGGGACAGGGGGTTGGTCAGCCCCAGCATTTT. Full variable domain (missing parts from reference TRBV18 and TRBJ1-5): NAGVMQNPRHLVRRRGQEARLRCSPMKGHSHVYWYRQLPEEGLKFMVYLQKENIIDESGMPKERFSAEFPKEGPSILRIQQVVRGDSAAYFCASSQGQGVGQPQHFGDGTRLSIL.

In DNA, the CDR3 is TGTGCCAGCAGCGTAGCTAGCCAGGTTCCCCGACACGAGCAGTACTTC. It yields the protein CASSVASQVPRHEQYF. The chain combines TRBV9 with TRBJ2-7; TRBD2 is a possible D gene (5 bases). The CDR3 contains 16 residues. Germline loops: CDR1 SGDLS, CDR2 YYNGEE. Trimming stripped 0 bases from V and 5 bases from J, with 18 bases between.

The chain carries TRBV18 and TRBJ2-1; D may be TRBD1 or TRBD2 (6 bases each). The CDR3 runs to 14 residues. Germline V gene data show CDR1 as KGHSH and CDR2 as LQKENI. Trimming took 3 bases from V and 10 from J, leaving 16 bases between them. CDR3 sequence reads: CASSPPGAPGEQFF. DNA for the CDR3: TGTGCCAGCTCACCTCCGGGGGCCCCGGGGGAGCAGTTCTTC.

This clone appeared once. This chain uses TRBV4-2 with TRBJ2-1; 8 bases are shared with TRBD2. V gave up 4 bases and J gave up 2 bases; unmatched junction bases: 7. There are 16 residues in the CDR3. Germline V lookup: CDR1 LGHNA, CDR2 YNFKEQ. CDR3 sequence reads: CASSPPGRGAYNEQFF. The CDR3 DNA reads TGTGCCAGCAGCCCCCCGGGGCGGGGGGCCTACAATGAGCAGTTCTTC.

The chain carries TRBV5-1 and TRBJ2-7; D might be TRBD1 (5 bases). V gave up 4 bases and J gave up 2 bases, with 13 bases separating them. The CDR3 contains 14 residues. Germline CDR1 and CDR2: SGHRS and YFSETQ. The CDR3 sequence is CASSASQVTYEQYF. The CDR3 nucleotides read TGCGCCAGCAGCGCCTCACAGGTCACCTACGAGCAGTACTTC.

The V gene is TRBV7-2, the J gene TRBJ1-1; 8 bases agree with TRBD1. With 5 bases clipped from V and 4 bases from J, the junction kept 12 bases outside the gene matches. Germline CDR1 is SGHTA and CDR2 is FQGNSA. There are 16 residues in the CDR3. Written as DNA, the CDR3 is TGTGCCAGCAGCGAGATAAAGACAGGGGTGATCACTGAAGCTTTCTTT. It is translated as CASSEIKTGVITEAFF.

Notes on this clone: The sample holds other DNA sequences that translate to the same CDR3. This chain uses TRBV5-1 with TRBJ2-1; TRBD2 matches at 10 bases. Trimming cost V 7 bases and J 4 bases; bases outside gene matches: 11. Germline V gene data show CDR1 as SGHRS and CDR2 as YFSETQ. The CDR3 runs to 16 residues. CDR3 region: CASGNLAGGSYNEQFF. DNA of the CDR3: TGCGCCAGCGGGAATTTAGCGGGAGGCTCTTACAATGAGCAGTTCTTC.

V usage is TRBV19 and J usage is TRBJ1-1; D remains unclear. The germline V gene encodes CDR1 LNHDA and CDR2 SQIVND (reference sequence). The CDR3 sequence is 14 residues long. Between the trimmed V and J ends, which lost 2 bases and 2 bases, there was a span of 9 bases. The CDR3 loop is CASSIITANTEAFF. The CDR3 nucleotides read TGTGCCAGTAGTATAATAACAGCAAACACTGAAGCTTTCTTT.

The V gene is TRBV7-9, the J gene TRBJ2-7, with a tentative D call TRBD1 (5 bases). CDR1 is SEHNR, CDR2 FQNEAQ, per germline (reference sequence). CDR3 size: 12 residues. V was clipped by 5 bases and J by 4 bases, with 9 bases between them. The CDR3 region has the DNA TGTGCCAGCAGCATCCAGGGTTACGAGCAGTACTTC. It translates to CASSIQGYEQYF.

A word on this clone: This same CDR3 is encoded by further DNA sequences in the sample. In DNA form, the CDR3 reads TGCAGCGTTGCCCCACTCAGGGGAACTGAAGCTTTCTTT. Protein product: CSVAPLRGTEAFF. The chain has TRBV29-1 and TRBJ1-1, with D possibly TRBD1 on 6 matching bases. V lost 4 bases, J lost 5 bases, and 14 bases lay in between. Germline CDR1 and CDR2: SQVTM and ANQGSEA. The CDR3 extends over 13 amino acids.